Listed here are 21 T cell receptor beta chains from one sample, sequenced in a study of cytomegalovirus exposure and HLA in healthy donors. It was with 60 Vbeta and 13 Jbeta primers that the PCR ran. Some clones are missing from TCRdb's copy, which holds only in-frame ones; the method was immunoSEQ multiplex PCR. This sample's clone table lists 150,000 or so clones. The sample taken for sequencing was PBMCs. The origin of the receptors is a woman aged 60-75 years in good health and CMV-seronegative.

This chain links TRBV5-6 with TRBJ2-1; D possibly corresponds to TRBD1 (5 bases). The CDR3 runs 14 residues. Germline CDR1 reads SGHDT; CDR2 reads YYEEEE. V lost 4 bases, J lost 6 bases, and 14 bases lay in between. CDR3 bases: TGTGCCAGCAGCCCCGGTCTCCAGGGCAATGAGCAGTTCTTC. It specifies CASSPGLQGNEQFF. The complete variable domain, with remaining parts taken from reference TRBV5-6 and TRBJ2-1, reads DAGVTQSPTHLIKTRGQQVTLRCSPKSGHDTVSWYQQALGQGPQFIFQYYEEEERQRGNFPDRFSGHQFPNYSSELNVNALLLGDSALYLCASSPGLQGNEQFFGPGTRLTVL.

The gene calls are TRBV5-4 and TRBJ2-7; D possibly corresponds to TRBD1 (5 bases). Germline CDR1 reads SGHNT; CDR2 reads YYREEE (reference sequence). Trimming removed 0 bases from V and 0 bases from J, with 10 bases in between. The CDR3 consists of 15 residues. This CDR3 reads CASSLDRLSSYEQYF. CDR3 in DNA: TGTGCCAGCAGCTTGGACAGGCTTAGCTCCTACGAGCAGTACTTC. Full variable domain (rest looked up from reference TRBV5-4 and TRBJ2-7): ETGVTQSPTHLIKTRGQQVTLRCSSQSGHNTVSWYQQALGQGPQFIFQYYREEENGRGNFPPRFSGLQFPNYSSELNVNALELDDSALYLCASSLDRLSSYEQYFGPGTRLTVT.

V and J are TRBV25-1 and TRBJ2-5, with 9 bases matching TRBD1. Germline loops: CDR1 MGHDK, CDR2 SYGVNS. With V trimmed by 4 bases and J by 11 bases, 11 bases remained unmatched. The CDR3 covers 14 residues. This CDR3 reads CASSARYGGTGQYF. The CDR3, as DNA: TGTGCCAGCAGTGCCCGGTATGGAGGGACAGGGCAGTACTTC.

The J gene is TRBJ2-2, the V gene TRBV11-2; tentative D call: TRBD2 (6 bases). Germline assignment: CDR1 SGHAT and CDR2 FQNNGV. V lost 7 bases and J lost 4, with 13 bases in between. CDR3 length: 14 residues. Here the CDR3 reads CASISGVLTGELFF. Here the CDR3 DNA reads TGTGCCAGCATTTCGGGAGTCCTCACCGGGGAGCTGTTTTTT.

V and J are TRBV5-1 and TRBJ1-2; D is possibly TRBD1 (5 bases). The germline CDR1 and CDR2 sequences are SGHRS and YFSETQ. The CDR3 spans 13 residues. V gave up 0 bases and J gave up 7 bases, with 10 bases separating them. This CDR3 reads CASSLDLTAGYTF. CDR3 nucleotides: TGCGCCAGCAGCTTGGATCTGACAGCTGGCTACACCTTC. Looking up the rest from reference TRBV5-1 and TRBJ1-2 gives the full variable domain: KAGVTQTPRYLIKTRGQQVTLSCSPISGHRSVSWYQQTPGQGLQFLFEYFSETQRNKGNFPGRFSGRQFSNSRSEMNVSTLELGDSALYLCASSLDLTAGYTFGSGTRLTVV.

V gene TRBV30 combines with J gene TRBJ1-3; D is perhaps TRBD1 (6 bases). The CDR3 spans 14 residues. Per germline, CDR1 GTSNPN and CDR2 SVGIG (reference sequence). V dropped 5 bases and J dropped 1 base, with 12 bases sitting between them. Here the CDR3 DNA reads TGTGCCTGGGGGACATATCCATCTGGAAACACCATATATTTT. Amino acid sequence: CAWGTYPSGNTIYF. Supplemented by reference TRBV30 and TRBJ1-3, the full variable domain reads SQTIHQWPATLVQPVGSPLSLECTVEGTSNPNLYWYRQAAGRGLQLLFYSVGIGQISSEVPQNLSASRPQDRQFILSSKKLLLSDSGFYLCAWGTYPSGNTIYFGEGSWLTVV.

CDR3: CSVEVVGQGARHEQYF. The CDR3 DNA reads TGCAGCGTTGAAGTTGTTGGACAGGGGGCGCGCCACGAGCAGTACTTC. The rearrangement links TRBV29-1 to TRBJ2-7; 11 bases map to TRBD1. CDR1 and CDR2 (germline): SQVTM, ANQGSEA. Trimming at V came to 1 base and at J to 5 bases, leaving 10 bases not matched to a gene. This CDR3 spans 16 amino acids.

V and J are TRBV6-1 and TRBJ2-2, with 8 bases aligning to TRBD1. This CDR3 is 13 amino acids long. Germline trimming cut 7 bases from V and 7 bases from J; bases unmatched to any gene: 5. Germline loops: CDR1 MNHNS, CDR2 SASEGT. CDR3 DNA sequence: TGTGCCAGCAACAGGGGGTCCGGCGGGGAGCTGTTTTTT. Translation: CASNRGSGGELFF.

The rearrangement links TRBV9 to TRBJ2-7; the D gene is possibly TRBD2 (5 bases). Germline CDR1 reads SGDLS; CDR2 reads YYNGEE. There are 14 residues in the CDR3. The ends were cut back, 0 bases at V and 3 bases at J, with 10 bases in the middle. The CDR3 protein is CASSVGGIDYEQYF. CDR3 DNA sequence: TGTGCCAGCAGCGTAGGAGGGATCGACTACGAGCAGTACTTC.

The CDR3 sequence: CSVEAQGGEKLFF. The CDR3, as DNA: TGCAGCGTTGAGGCCCAGGGGGGTGAAAAACTGTTTTTT. This sequence joins TRBV29-1 and TRBJ1-4; 7 bases align to TRBD1. The germline V gene has CDR1 SQVTM and CDR2 ANQGSEA. With V trimmed by 3 bases and J by 7 bases, 5 bases remained unmatched. CDR3 length: 13 amino acids.

The V gene is TRBV18, the J gene TRBJ1-1; D remains unclear. There are 14 residues in the CDR3. V lost 5 bases, J lost 6 bases, and 16 bases lay in between. Germline lookup yields CDR1 KGHSH and CDR2 LQKENI. The CDR3 DNA follows: TGTGCCAGCTCAACTCTTACTAAGTCCTCTGAAGCTTTCTTT. This translates into CASSTLTKSSEAFF.

As DNA, the CDR3 is TGTGCCAGCAGCTTGGATATAGATACGCAGTATTTT. Protein sequence: CASSLDIDTQYF. The genes are TRBV5-4 and TRBJ2-3; unclear D gene. The germline gives CDR1 SGHNT, CDR2 YYREEE (reference sequence). CDR3 length: 12 amino acids. The V and J ends lost 0 bases and 5 bases respectively, with 4 bases between them. Combining the CDR3 with reference TRBV5-4 and TRBJ2-3 gives the whole variable domain ETGVTQSPTHLIKTRGQQVTLRCSSQSGHNTVSWYQQALGQGPQFIFQYYREEENGRGNFPPRFSGLQFPNYSSELNVNALELDDSALYLCASSLDIDTQYFGPGTRLTVL.

The V call is TRBV15, the J call TRBJ2-3, with D hard to call. The CDR3 contains 16 residues. CDR1 is LNHNV, CDR2 YYDKDF, per germline (reference sequence). V shed 1 base and J shed 2 bases, with 13 bases lying between them. CDR3 region: CATSRVAAVNTDTQYF. CDR3 nucleotide sequence: TGTGCCACCAGCAGAGTTGCGGCTGTGAACACAGATACGCAGTATTTT. Full variable domain (missing parts from reference TRBV15 and TRBJ2-3): DAMVIQNPRYQVTQFGKPVTLSCSQTLNHNVMYWYQQKSSQAPKLLFHYYDKDFNNEADTPDNFQSRRPNTSFCFLDIRSPGLGDTAMYLCATSRVAAVNTDTQYFGPGTRLTVL.

The chain combines TRBV4-3 with TRBJ1-3; 7 nucleotides match TRBD1. Germline V gene lookup returns CDR1 LGHNA and CDR2 YSLEER. There are 15 residues in the CDR3. V was clipped by 4 bases and J by 0 bases; unmatched bases: 3. CDR3 sequence (DNA): TGCGCCAGCAGCCCTTACAGGGGCTCTGGAAACACCATATATTTT. It encodes CASSPYRGSGNTIYF.

This rearrangement joins TRBV19 to TRBJ2-7; 9 bases line up with TRBD1. Trimming at V came to 4 bases and at J to 8 bases, leaving 9 bases not matched to a gene. CDR1 and CDR2 (germline): LNHDA, SQIVND (reference sequence). This CDR3 region has 14 residues. The CDR3, as DNA: TGTGCCAGTAGTACTCCGGGACAGGGTATAAAGCAGTACTTC. Protein: CASSTPGQGIKQYF.

The genes are TRBV25-1 and TRBJ2-7; D is perhaps TRBD2 (5 bases). This CDR3 contains 14 residues. Looked up from germline, CDR1 is MGHDK and CDR2 is SYGVNS. V lost 5 bases and J lost 0, with 11 bases in between. The CDR3, as DNA: TGTGCCAGCAGTCGGACTGAGAGCTCCTACGAGCAGTACTTC. It specifies CASSRTESSYEQYF.

V is TRBV7-3 and J is TRBJ2-2, with TRBD1 matching over 8 bases. J gave up 2 bases and V 6 bases, and 5 bases lay outside the gene matches. Germline loops: CDR1 SGHTA, CDR2 FQGTGA. The CDR3 is 15 residues long. CDR3 protein: CASSRTGRNTGELFF. CDR3 DNA sequence: TGTGCCAGCAGTCGGACAGGGCGAAACACCGGGGAGCTGTTTTTT.

The chain links TRBV6-5 to TRBJ1-1, with D hard to call. The germline gives CDR1 MNHEY, CDR2 SVGAGI. Deletions cut 2 bases from V and 4 bases from J, with 8 bases between. This CDR3 region has 13 residues. In DNA form, the CDR3 reads TGTGCCAGCAGTTACAACAGCATCACTGAAGCTTTCTTT. Protein product: CASSYNSITEAFF.

The V gene is TRBV12-5, the J gene TRBJ2-7; 14 bases agree with TRBD2. Looked up from germline, CDR1 is LGHNT and CDR2 is FRNRAP. J gave up 5 bases and V 2 bases, and 14 bases lay outside the gene matches. The CDR3 length is 19 residues. This CDR3 is CASGLPNPGLAGVNDEQYF. The CDR3 bases are TGTGCTAGTGGTTTGCCAAACCCGGGACTAGCGGGAGTTAACGACGAGCAGTACTTC.

This chain connects TRBV19 to TRBJ2-7; 7 nucleotides line up with TRBD1. V shed 4 bases and J 3 bases; nucleotides not matched to a gene: 12. Germline lookup yields CDR1 LNHDA and CDR2 SQIVND (reference sequence). There are 16 residues in the CDR3. The CDR3 nucleotides read TGTGCCAGTAGTAACCCCTCGACAGGGTCCTTCTACGAGCAGTACTTC. It codes for CASSNPSTGSFYEQYF.

The V gene is TRBV19, the J gene TRBJ1-5; 8 nucleotides line up with TRBD1. V was pared by 8 bases and J by 0 bases, with 15 bases of the junction left unmatched. This CDR3 is 18 amino acids long. Germline assignment: CDR1 LNHDA and CDR2 SQIVND (reference sequence). The CDR3 bases are TGTGCCAGTTTAGCTGGACAGGGAAGTTTGTATAGCAATCAGCCCCAGCATTTT. Residues: CASLAGQGSLYSNQPQHF.